The next 27 T cell receptor beta chains were all read from a single sample in a study of PD-L1 blockade in urothelial cancer. The repertoire was sequenced with immunoSEQ multiplex PCR; TCRdb's copy has only in-frame clones and lacks some. Of under 35,000 clones listed, 87% are singletons. This material consisted of PBMCs, taken around atezolizumab (anti-PD-L1) treatment. These TCRs come from a man in his fifties or sixties with urothelial cancer.

This rearrangement joins TRBV27 to TRBJ2-6; 9 nucleotides agree with TRBD1. The germline V gene encodes CDR1 MNHEY and CDR2 SMNVEV (reference sequence). Losses at the gene ends were 4 bases for V and 0 bases for J; bases not matched to a gene: 7. This CDR3 comprises 18 residues. The CDR3 spells CASSSRQGGSSGANVLTF. The DNA of the CDR3 is TGTGCCAGCAGTTCCCGACAGGGGGGAAGCTCTGGGGCCAACGTCCTGACTTTC.

This clone was seen just once. V and J are TRBV27 and TRBJ2-2, with D hard to call. The germline CDR1 and CDR2 sequences are MNHEY and SMNVEV (reference sequence). This CDR3 comprises 12 residues. The V and J ends lost 3 bases and 5 bases respectively, with 4 bases between them. The CDR3 bases are TGTGCCAGCAGTTTCCCTACCGGGGAGCTGTTTTTT. Translation gives CASSFPTGELFF.

The chain is built from TRBV6-5 and TRBJ2-1; possibly TRBD1 for D (5 bases). The germline V gene has CDR1 MNHEY and CDR2 SVGAGI. V dropped 0 bases and J dropped 7 bases, with 7 bases sitting between them. This CDR3 region has 13 residues. The CDR3 bases are TGTGCCAGCAGTTACTCAGGGGAAAATGAGCAGTTCTTC. This gives the protein CASSYSGENEQFF.

The chain carries TRBV7-2 and TRBJ2-3, with 10 bases lining up with TRBD1. CDR3 length: 16 residues. V lost 2 bases and J lost 2; bases outside the gene matches: 4. Germline assignment: CDR1 SGHTA and CDR2 FQGNSA. The CDR3, as DNA: TGTGCCAGCAGCTTACGGGACAGGGGCCTCACAGATACGCAGTATTTT. Encoded protein: CASSLRDRGLTDTQYF.

The chain carries TRBV9 and TRBJ2-1; maybe TRBD1 (5 bases). Per germline, CDR1 SGDLS and CDR2 YYNGEE. V was clipped by 4 bases and J by 4 bases, with 12 bases between them. This CDR3 spans 14 amino acids. In DNA, the CDR3 is TGTGCCAGCAGCCCTCCCCCAGGGTACAATGAGCAGTTCTTC. It specifies CASSPPPGYNEQFF. The entire variable domain, with the rest obtained from reference TRBV9 and TRBJ2-1, is as follows: DSGVTQTPKHLITATGQRVTLRCSPRSGDLSVYWYQQSLDQGLQFLIQYYNGEERAKGNILERFSAQQFPDLHSELNLSSLELGDSALYFCASSPPPGYNEQFFGPGTRLTVL.

The chain employs TRBV6-1 and TRBJ1-2; D not resolved. CDR1 MNHNS and CDR2 SASEGT come from the germline V gene. Trimming removed 4 bases at V and 7 bases at J, with 4 bases between. This CDR3 spans 10 amino acids. In nucleotides, the CDR3 is TGTGCCAGCAGTGCAATTGGCTACACCTTC. Translated, it gives CASSAIGYTF.

The chain uses TRBV25-1 and TRBJ2-7; D is perhaps TRBD1 (5 bases). Per the germline V gene, CDR1 is MGHDK and CDR2 is SYGVNS. V lost 0 bases and J 6 bases, leaving 15 bases between the germline ends. The CDR3 length is 15 residues. This chain's CDR3 is CASSEYKGQGSEQYF. The DNA of the CDR3 is TGTGCCAGCAGTGAATATAAGGGGCAAGGGTCCGAGCAGTACTTC.

The V call is TRBV6-1, the J call TRBJ2-7; perhaps TRBD1 as D (5 bases). The length of the CDR3 is 12 residues. Trimming took off 1 base at V and 6 bases at J, with 7 bases between the two ends. Per the germline V gene, CDR1 is MNHNS and CDR2 is SASEGT. CDR3 loop: CASSEVRGEQYF. The CDR3 coding sequence is TGTGCCAGCAGTGAAGTAAGGGGCGAGCAGTACTTC.

This chain connects TRBV5-1 to TRBJ1-6; D may be TRBD1 (5 bases). Trimming shortened V by 0 bases and J by 4 bases, and 11 bases separated the two germline ends. This CDR3 is 16 amino acids long. Looked up from germline, CDR1 is SGHRS and CDR2 is YFSETQ. The CDR3 protein is CASSLGAGSYNSPLHF. The DNA of the CDR3 is TGCGCCAGCAGCTTGGGGGCAGGGTCTTATAATTCACCCCTCCACTTT.

CDR3 amino acids: CASSDLRHEQFF. CDR3 DNA sequence: TGTGCCAGCAGTGACCTCCGTCATGAGCAGTTCTTC. The chain links TRBV2 to TRBJ2-1, with D unclear. The CDR3 is 12 residues long. V was shortened by 3 bases and J by 8 bases, with 8 bases between the two germline ends. The germline gives CDR1 SNHLY, CDR2 FYNNEI.

V usage is TRBV30 and J usage is TRBJ2-1, with 9 bases that match TRBD2. Germline CDR1 is GTSNPN and CDR2 is SVGIG (reference sequence). This CDR3 spans 16 amino acids. J gave up 7 bases and V 8 bases, and 18 bases lay outside the gene matches. In DNA, the CDR3 is TGTGCCAGCCCCCGGACTAGCGTTAATGCTGGGAATGAGCAGTTCTTC. Translating it yields CASPRTSVNAGNEQFF.

This chain connects TRBV19 to TRBJ1-6; D uncertain. CDR3 length: 14 amino acids. Germline loops: CDR1 LNHDA, CDR2 SQIVND (reference sequence). Trimming left V 9 bases short and J 7 bases short, with 16 bases between. The CDR3 loop reads CASRPNRENSPLHF. In DNA form, the CDR3 reads TGTGCCAGCCGACCGAACAGAGAGAATTCACCCCTCCACTTT.

The chain combines TRBV29-1 with TRBJ1-2, with 11 positions matching TRBD1. The V segment lost 4 bases and the J segment 3 bases; nucleotides outside the gene matches: 4. CDR1 and CDR2 from the germline V gene are SQVTM and ANQGSEA. The CDR3 has 14 residues. CDR3: CSVAGQGGDYGYTF. In DNA, the CDR3 is TGCAGCGTTGCGGGACAGGGGGGCGACTATGGCTACACCTTC.

The J gene is TRBJ2-5, the V gene TRBV14; D is possibly TRBD2 (6 bases). With 3 bases removed from V and 1 base from J, the gap between germline ends came to 9 bases. The CDR3 is 14 residues long. Germline values: CDR1 SGHDN, CDR2 FVKESK. The CDR3 spells CASSQTSLQETQYF. CDR3 bases: TGTGCCAGCAGCCAGACTAGTCTCCAAGAGACCCAGTACTTC.

The CDR3 protein is CSVERGASGRPSSQETQYF. CDR3 nucleotides: TGCAGCGTTGAACGAGGGGCTAGCGGGAGGCCAAGCTCCCAAGAGACCCAGTACTTC. V and J are TRBV29-1 and TRBJ2-5; 11 bases map to TRBD2. Trimming at V came to 2 bases and at J to 1 base, leaving 15 bases not matched to a gene. The germline CDR1 and CDR2 sequences are SQVTM and ANQGSEA. The CDR3 has 19 residues.

CDR3 sequence: CASSSSPGVPYEQYF. In DNA, the CDR3 is TGTGCCAGCAGCTCATCGCCGGGGGTCCCATACGAGCAGTACTTC. The gene calls are TRBV5-5 and TRBJ2-7; TRBD2 might be the D (6 bases). V lost 3 bases to trimming and J lost 4 bases, with 17 bases between them. From germline, CDR1 is SGHKS and CDR2 YYEKEE (reference sequence). The CDR3 is 15 residues long.

The rearrangement uses TRBV6-5 and TRBJ1-1; D may be TRBD1 (5 bases). Trimming took 6 bases from V and 6 from J, leaving 14 bases between them. CDR1 MNHEY and CDR2 SVGAGI come from the germline V gene. This CDR3 is built from 13 residues. CDR3 in DNA: TGTGCCAGCAGACAGGTGGCGGATGCTGAAGCTTTCTTT. Its translation is CASRQVADAEAFF.

The chain couples TRBV6-5 to TRBJ1-6; 8 bases line up with TRBD1. The J segment lost 14 bases and the V segment lost 2 bases, leaving 5 bases of the junction unmatched. The CDR3 runs to 13 residues. CDR1 and CDR2 (germline): MNHEY, SVGAGI. The CDR3 DNA is TGTGCCAGCAGTTACGCTAACAGGGGGGCCCTCCACTTT. It is translated as CASSYANRGALHF.

The CDR3 DNA is TGCAGCGCGGTGGTGGGGGGGGGCCGGGGAGAGCAGTTCTTC. Protein: CSAVVGGGRGEQFF. The chain uses TRBV29-1 and TRBJ2-1, with D tentatively TRBD2 (7 bases). Looked up from germline, CDR1 is SQVTM and CDR2 is ANQGSEA. The CDR3 runs to 14 residues. V lost 7 bases to trimming and J lost 10 bases, with 23 bases between them.

The chain uses TRBV2 and TRBJ1-2; 8 positions agree with TRBD1. This CDR3 region has 14 residues. Germline assignment: CDR1 SNHLY and CDR2 FYNNEI. Trimming at V came to 6 bases and at J to 4 bases, leaving 7 bases not matched to a gene. The CDR3 DNA reads TGTGCCAGCAGAGACGGGACAGGTGGCTATGGCTACACCTTC. Translated: CASRDGTGGYGYTF. Using reference TRBV2 and TRBJ1-2 for the parts outside the CDR3, the full variable domain is EPEVTQTPSHQVTQMGQEVILRCVPISNHLYFYWYRQILGQKVEFLVSFYNNEISEKSEIFDDQFSVERPDGSNFTLKIRSTKLEDSAMYFCASRDGTGGYGYTFGSGTRLTVV.

V and J are TRBV7-9 and TRBJ1-1, with 8 nucleotides matching TRBD1. V lost 4 bases, J lost 4 bases, and 8 bases stayed unmatched. Germline values: CDR1 SEHNR, CDR2 FQNEAQ (reference sequence). This CDR3 is built from 15 residues. The DNA of the CDR3 is TGTGCCAGCAGCTCGACAGGGGCCTCTGGCACTGAAGCTTTCTTT. Protein product: CASSSTGASGTEAFF.

The chain employs TRBV9 and TRBJ1-4; the match to TRBD1 covers 10 bases. CDR3 length equals 14 residues. Germline assignment: CDR1 SGDLS and CDR2 YYNGEE. Losses at the gene ends were 7 bases for V and 10 bases for J; bases not matched to a gene: 10. The CDR3 sequence: CASGGDRGAGKLFF. The CDR3 DNA reads TGTGCCAGCGGGGGGGACAGGGGCGCAGGAAAACTGTTTTTT.

CDR3 DNA: TGTGCCAGCAGCATCAGGGGGCAGAATGAAAAACTGTTTTTT. Translated: CASSIRGQNEKLFF. The chain couples TRBV13 to TRBJ1-4; 8 positions agree with TRBD1. From germline, CDR1 is PRHDT and CDR2 FYEKMQ (reference sequence). The CDR3 runs to 14 residues. V shed 5 bases, J shed 5 bases, and the junction held 4 bases outside the gene matches.

The chain joins TRBV6-5 to TRBJ2-2; maybe TRBD1 (5 bases). Germline V CDR1 and CDR2: MNHEY, SVGAGI. The V end lost 4 bases, the J end lost 0 bases, and 9 bases lay between the germline ends. CDR3 length: 15 residues. CDR3 in amino acids: CASSSWTTNTGELFF. The DNA of the CDR3 is TGTGCCAGCAGTTCTTGGACAACGAACACCGGGGAGCTGTTTTTT.

The chain uses TRBV6-5 and TRBJ2-7; the match to TRBD1 covers 7 bases. Germline V gives CDR1 MNHEY, CDR2 SVGAGI. Germline trimming cut 6 bases from V and 9 bases from J; bases unmatched to any gene: 8. The CDR3 consists of 12 residues. The CDR3 DNA reads TGTGCCAGCAGCGGGACAGAGGGTGGGCAGTACTTC. Encoded protein: CASSGTEGGQYF.

This rearrangement joins TRBV4-3 to TRBJ2-3, with 9 bases that match TRBD1. Germline values: CDR1 LGHNA, CDR2 YSLEER. V lost 2 bases, J lost 0 bases, and 6 bases stayed unmatched. The CDR3 runs to 17 residues. DNA for the CDR3: TGCGCCAGCAGCCAACAGACAGGGGGTTCTAGCACAGATACGCAGTATTTT. Its translation is CASSQQTGGSSTDTQYF.

The count of this clone is one. V is TRBV6-1 and J is TRBJ2-1; 8 positions match TRBD1. This CDR3 has 14 residues. Germline CDR1 reads MNHNS; CDR2 reads SASEGT. V was pared by 8 bases and J by 5 bases, with 8 bases of the junction left unmatched. The CDR3 region has the DNA TGTGCCAGCCGGTCTGGACAGGGAAACAATGAGCAGTTCTTC. As protein: CASRSGQGNNEQFF.